What follows is one TCR beta chain and its context. This record belongs to a study of blood T cell repertoires in COVID-19. Study background: COVID-19 samples from acute and convalescent phases originated in the United States, Italy and Spain. The analysed material was cDNA or gDNA that came from T cells, B-cell-depleted T cells, or PBMCs.

Study processing details: Estimation of nucleated cell counts relied on the amplification of reference gene primers. Libraries were prepared by immunoSEQ multiplex PCR; TCRdb keeps only in-frame clonotypes and omits some of them. The V and J calls and clone size were taken over from that table, and D and trimming were inferred from the DNA. The sample has 70,000 or so clones; around 79% are singletons. Germline CDR1 is SGDLS and CDR2 is YYNGEE. This CDR3 has 14 residues. The V segment lost 0 bases and the J segment 6 bases; nucleotides outside the gene matches: 5. The sequence was obtained from a woman between 65 and 79 years old with acute or convalescent COVID-19. V usage is TRBV9 and J usage is TRBJ2-7, with 8 nucleotides matching TRBD1. Sequenced material: peripheral blood. CDR3 sequence: CASSVGTGGFEQYF. CDR3 sequence (DNA): TGTGCCAGCAGCGTAGGAACAGGGGGTTTCGAGCAGTACTTC.